The 17 T cell receptor beta chains below were found in one sample sequenced in a study of beta chain features in type 1 diabetes. Every bit of the isolated RNA underwent reverse transcription, so sequencing read expressed TCRB transcripts. Clones were read by immunoSEQ multiplex PCR, and TCRdb kept only the in-frame ones, dropping some. The sample yields 350,000 to 400,000 clones, roughly 15% seen once. Sample: naive CD4+ T cells from blood. The receptors shown here come from a woman aged 18 to 35 in good health.

The sample holds a few counts of this clone. CDR3 in DNA: TGTGCCAGCGCCTTACAGGGAAGGAGCTACACCTTC. Translated, it gives CASALQGRSYTF. The rearrangement links TRBV5-4 to TRBJ1-2; maybe TRBD1 (6 bases). V was pared by 7 bases and J by 9 bases, with 16 bases between. CDR3 size: 12 residues. Germline V gene data show CDR1 as SGHNT and CDR2 as YYREEE (reference sequence).

Comment on this clone: Other DNA sequences in the same sample also yield this CDR3. The chain is built from TRBV2 and TRBJ2-5, with D unresolved. V shed 7 bases and J shed 3 bases, with 6 bases lying between them. CDR3 length: 11 residues. Germline V gene data show CDR1 as SNHLY and CDR2 as FYNNEI. The CDR3 reads CASTVKETQYF. The CDR3 bases are TGTGCCAGCACAGTGAAAGAGACCCAGTACTTC. The variable domain in full, with the rest retrieved from reference TRBV2 and TRBJ2-5, is EPEVTQTPSHQVTQMGQEVILRCVPISNHLYFYWYRQILGQKVEFLVSFYNNEISEKSEIFDDQFSVERPDGSNFTLKIRSTKLEDSAMYFCASTVKETQYFGPGTRLLVL.

Here the CDR3 reads CASSRRSSTGANVLTF. CDR3 DNA: TGTGCCAGCAGCCGACGGAGTTCGACTGGGGCCAACGTCCTGACTTTC. The V gene is TRBV7-8, the J gene TRBJ2-6; no firm D call. The CDR3 has 16 residues. Per the germline V gene, CDR1 is SGHVS and CDR2 is FQNEAQ. V gave up 5 bases and J gave up 2 bases, with 13 bases separating them.

This clone was counted between two and nine times. V is TRBV27 and J is TRBJ2-3; TRBD2 matches 7 bases. Germline CDR1 reads MNHEY; CDR2 reads SMNVEV (reference sequence). V gave up 3 bases and J gave up 2 bases; unmatched junction bases: 11. There are 17 residues in the CDR3. This CDR3 reads CASSLRLTSTDTDTQYF. CDR3 DNA sequence: TGTGCCAGCAGTTTGAGGTTGACTAGCACAGACACAGATACGCAGTATTTT.

On this clone itself: At one boundary the junction diverges from the germline segment, which might be a read error. The genes are TRBV18 and TRBJ1-3; the D is unclear. This CDR3 has 11 residues. Germline values: CDR1 KGHSH, CDR2 LQKENI. The CDR3 here is CASSPSLGFFF. CDR3 nucleotides: TGTGCCAGCTCACCTTCTCTAGGTTTCTTCTTT.

This clone was observed a few times. This chain links TRBV30 with TRBJ2-5; no reliable D call. Per germline, CDR1 GTSNPN and CDR2 SVGIG (reference sequence). The CDR3 runs 12 residues. Trimming removed 2 bases at V and 5 bases at J, with 9 bases between. The DNA for the CDR3 is TGTGCCTGGAGTCCCCTTTCTGAGACCCAGTACTTC. Its protein product is CAWSPLSETQYF.

V usage is TRBV29-1 and J usage is TRBJ2-1, with TRBD2 identical over 10 bases. Trimming at V came to 5 bases and at J to 0 bases, leaving 10 bases not matched to a gene. Germline CDR1 reads SQVTM; CDR2 reads ANQGSEA. This CDR3 has 17 amino acids. CDR3 nucleotide sequence: TGCAGCGTTCAATCAGAACTAGCGGGAAGCTCCTACAATGAGCAGTTCTTC. Translating it yields CSVQSELAGSSYNEQFF.

This clone has a handful of counts. The CDR3 region has the DNA TGTGCCAGCAGCTCCGCTAGCGGGACAAAGCAGTTCTTC. Translated: CASSSASGTKQFF. This chain joins TRBV11-2 and TRBJ2-1, with 9 bases aligning to TRBD2. The J segment lost 11 bases and the V segment lost 4 bases, leaving 6 bases of the junction unmatched. The germline CDR1 and CDR2 sequences are SGHAT and FQNNGV. The length of the CDR3 is 13 residues.

The J gene is TRBJ2-7, the V gene TRBV6-6, with TRBD1 matching over 7 bases. Germline V gene data show CDR1 as MNHNY and CDR2 as SVGAGI (reference sequence). V was pared by 5 bases and J by 2 bases, with 9 bases of the junction left unmatched. The CDR3 is 15 residues long. CDR3 sequence (DNA): TGTGCCAGCAGTCCCAGACAGGGATGGACCTACGAGCAGTACTTC. Translated, it gives CASSPRQGWTYEQYF.

This clone was recorded once. The V gene is TRBV5-1, the J gene TRBJ2-5; possible D gene TRBD1, 6 bases. Germline CDR1 and CDR2: SGHRS and YFSETQ. Trimming cost V 4 bases and J 4 bases, with 11 bases left between them. The CDR3 has 13 amino acids. The DNA of the CDR3 is TGCGCCAGCAGCAGATCCAGGGGAGAGACCCAGTACTTC. It is translated as CASSRSRGETQYF.

V is TRBV27 and J is TRBJ2-2, with TRBD2 matching over 11 bases. CDR3 length equals 17 residues. Germline V CDR1 and CDR2: MNHEY, SMNVEV (reference sequence). Trimming removed 7 bases from V and 6 bases from J; junction bases left unmatched: 13. As DNA, the CDR3 is TGTGCCAGCACCCCAGTCGTACTAGCGGGAGAGGCCGGGGAGCTGTTTTTT. Its protein is CASTPVVLAGEAGELFF.

The CDR3 spells CASSPQYQETQYF. The CDR3 bases are TGTGCCAGCAGCCCCCAGTACCAAGAGACCCAGTACTTC. This chain links TRBV5-4 with TRBJ2-5; D is uncertain. V dropped 4 bases and J dropped 0 bases, with 7 bases sitting between them. Germline V lookup: CDR1 SGHNT, CDR2 YYREEE (reference sequence). This CDR3 comprises 13 residues.

This clone was observed a handful of times. V is TRBV9 and J is TRBJ2-3; 8 nucleotides line up with TRBD2. V trimming: 0 bases; J trimming: 2 bases; junction bases outside the gene matches: 14. The CDR3 totals 19 residues. CDR1 and CDR2 (germline): SGDLS, YYNGEE. The CDR3 DNA is TGTGCCAGCAGCGTAGCTACGGGCAAGCGGGAGCGTCTCACAGATACGCAGTATTTT. It yields the protein CASSVATGKRERLTDTQYF.

This chain connects TRBV5-1 to TRBJ1-1; 9 nucleotides match TRBD1. Germline CDR1 reads SGHRS; CDR2 reads YFSETQ. V lost 4 bases and J lost 6; bases outside the gene matches: 7. The CDR3 is made up of 14 amino acids. The CDR3 DNA reads TGCGCCAGCAGCAACAGGGGGCGCGGGGCTGAAGCTTTCTTT. Encoded protein: CASSNRGRGAEAFF. Full variable domain (remainder filled in from reference TRBV5-1 and TRBJ1-1): KAGVTQTPRYLIKTRGQQVTLSCSPISGHRSVSWYQQTPGQGLQFLFEYFSETQRNKGNFPGRFSGRQFSNSRSEMNVSTLELGDSALYLCASSNRGRGAEAFFGQGTRLTVV.

This clone was counted between two and nine times. The sample has other DNA sequences that encode this CDR3 too. The V and J genes are TRBV7-2 and TRBJ2-5, with 8 bases lining up with TRBD1. J lost 4 bases, V lost 4 bases, and 5 bases had no gene match. CDR1 is SGHTA and CDR2 is FQGNSA in the germline V gene. The CDR3 is 14 amino acids. In DNA form, the CDR3 reads TGTGCCAGCAGCTCTAGGACAGGGAGAGAGACCCAGTACTTC. The encoded protein is CASSSRTGRETQYF.

The chain links TRBV20-1 to TRBJ1-2, with 7 nucleotides matching TRBD1. The CDR3 totals 11 residues. CDR1 and CDR2 (germline): DFQATT, SNEGSKA (reference sequence). The junction had 6 bases not matched to a gene; V was cut back by 4 bases and J by 10 bases. This CDR3 is CSATMTGPYTF. CDR3 nucleotides: TGCAGTGCTACAATGACAGGGCCCTACACCTTC.

The chain combines TRBV5-1 with TRBJ2-1; 7 positions match TRBD1. Per the germline V gene, CDR1 is SGHRS and CDR2 is YFSETQ. The CDR3 covers 14 residues. J gave up 7 bases and V 3 bases, and 7 bases lay outside the gene matches. CDR3 in amino acids: CASSSITGVNEQFF. The DNA for the CDR3 is TGCGCCAGCAGCTCAATAACAGGGGTAAATGAGCAGTTCTTC. The full variable domain, completed using reference TRBV5-1 and TRBJ2-1, is KAGVTQTPRYLIKTRGQQVTLSCSPISGHRSVSWYQQTPGQGLQFLFEYFSETQRNKGNFPGRFSGRQFSNSRSEMNVSTLELGDSALYLCASSSITGVNEQFFGPGTRLTVL.